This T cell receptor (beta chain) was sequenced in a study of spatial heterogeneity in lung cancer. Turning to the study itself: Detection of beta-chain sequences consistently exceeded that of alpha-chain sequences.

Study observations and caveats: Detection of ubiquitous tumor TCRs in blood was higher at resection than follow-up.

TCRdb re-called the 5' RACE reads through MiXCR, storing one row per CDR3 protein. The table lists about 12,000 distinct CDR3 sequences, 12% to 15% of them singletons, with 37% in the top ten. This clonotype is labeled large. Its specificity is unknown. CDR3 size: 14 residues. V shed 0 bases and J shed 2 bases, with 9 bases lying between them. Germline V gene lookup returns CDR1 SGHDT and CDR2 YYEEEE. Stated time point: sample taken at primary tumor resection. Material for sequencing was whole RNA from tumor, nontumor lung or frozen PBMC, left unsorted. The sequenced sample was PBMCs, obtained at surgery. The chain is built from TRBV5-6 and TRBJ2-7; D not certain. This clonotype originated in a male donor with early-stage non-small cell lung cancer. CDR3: CASSLGMRPYEQYF. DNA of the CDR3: TGTGCCAGCAGCTTGGGCATGAGGCCCTACGAGCAGTACTTC.